This TCR beta chain derives from a study of T cells in Graves' hyperthyroidism and ophthalmopathy. The CDR3 is made up of 14 amino acids. V lost 5 bases and J lost 7, with 14 bases in between. From germline, CDR1 is PRHDT and CDR2 FYEKMQ (reference sequence). This clonotype was recorded at least ten times. Template material for amplifying TCR beta CDR3 regions consisted of RNA transcripts. The HTBI primer set served for first-round RT-PCR of the TCR CDR3. One entry per CDR3 protein results from TCRdb running MiXCR on the multiplex PCR reads. The data show fewer than 500,000 distinct CDR3 sequences, about 14% seen once.

The TCR comes from a man younger than 35 with Graves' ophthalmopathy. The sequencing input was blood. The chain links TRBV13 to TRBJ1-4; D not resolved. As DNA, the CDR3 is TGTGCCAGCAGCCCCAGTTTGTACGGTGAAAAACTGTTTTTT. Its protein is CASSPSLYGEKLFF.